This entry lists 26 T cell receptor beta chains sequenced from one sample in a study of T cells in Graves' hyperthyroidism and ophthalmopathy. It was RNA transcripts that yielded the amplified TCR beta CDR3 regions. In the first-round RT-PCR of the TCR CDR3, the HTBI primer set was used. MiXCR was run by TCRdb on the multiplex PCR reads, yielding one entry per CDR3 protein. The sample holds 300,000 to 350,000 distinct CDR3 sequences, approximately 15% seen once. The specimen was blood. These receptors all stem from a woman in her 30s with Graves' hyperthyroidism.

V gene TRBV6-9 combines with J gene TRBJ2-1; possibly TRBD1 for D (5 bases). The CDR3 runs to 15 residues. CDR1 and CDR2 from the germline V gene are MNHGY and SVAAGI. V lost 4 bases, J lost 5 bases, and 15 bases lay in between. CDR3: CASSLVPGPHNEQFF. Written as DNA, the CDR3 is TGTGCCAGCAGTTTGGTTCCAGGGCCACACAATGAGCAGTTCTTC.

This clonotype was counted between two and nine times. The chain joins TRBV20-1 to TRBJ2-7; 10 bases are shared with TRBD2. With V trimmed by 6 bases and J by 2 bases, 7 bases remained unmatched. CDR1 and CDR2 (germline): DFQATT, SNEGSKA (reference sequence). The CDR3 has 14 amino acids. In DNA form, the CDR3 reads TGCAGTGCCCCGACTAGCGGGTGGACCTACGAGCAGTACTTC. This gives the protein CSAPTSGWTYEQYF.

CDR3 in amino acids: CAISEGQANEKLFF. CDR3 bases: TGTGCCATCAGTGAGGGACAAGCTAATGAAAAACTGTTTTTT. The gene calls are TRBV10-3 and TRBJ1-4; TRBD1 is a possible D gene (5 bases). This CDR3 spans 14 amino acids. CDR1 is ENHRY, CDR2 SYGVKD, per germline. Trimming stripped 2 bases from V and 3 bases from J, with 7 bases between.

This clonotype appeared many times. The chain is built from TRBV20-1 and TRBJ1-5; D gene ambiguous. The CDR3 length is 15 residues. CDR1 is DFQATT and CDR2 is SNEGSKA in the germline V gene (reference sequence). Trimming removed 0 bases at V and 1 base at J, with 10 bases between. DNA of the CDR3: TGCAGTGCTAGAGATCTTGGAGGGAGCAATCAGCCCCAGCATTTT. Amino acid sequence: CSARDLGGSNQPQHF.

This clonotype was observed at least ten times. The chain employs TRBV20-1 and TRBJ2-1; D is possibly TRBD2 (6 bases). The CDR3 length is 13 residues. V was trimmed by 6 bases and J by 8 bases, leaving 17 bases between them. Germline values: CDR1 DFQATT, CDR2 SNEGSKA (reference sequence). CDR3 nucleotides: TGCAGTGCAACTACGGGACTTCACCATGAGCAGTTCTTC. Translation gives CSATTGLHHEQFF.

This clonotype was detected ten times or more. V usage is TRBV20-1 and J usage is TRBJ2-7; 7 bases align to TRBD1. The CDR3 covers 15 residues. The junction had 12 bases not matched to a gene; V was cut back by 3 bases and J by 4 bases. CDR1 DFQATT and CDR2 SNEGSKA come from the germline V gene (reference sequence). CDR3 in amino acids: CSASLTATGLYEQYF. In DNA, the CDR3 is TGCAGTGCTAGCTTAACCGCGACAGGGTTGTACGAGCAGTACTTC.

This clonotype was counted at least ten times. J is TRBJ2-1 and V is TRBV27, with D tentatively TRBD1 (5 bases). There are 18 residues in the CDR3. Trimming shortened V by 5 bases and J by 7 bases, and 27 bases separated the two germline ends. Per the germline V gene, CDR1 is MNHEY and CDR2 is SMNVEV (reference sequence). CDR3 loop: CASSPILGGAESGNEQFF. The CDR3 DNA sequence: TGTGCCAGCAGTCCCATTTTGGGTGGGGCCGAGTCAGGGAATGAGCAGTTCTTC.

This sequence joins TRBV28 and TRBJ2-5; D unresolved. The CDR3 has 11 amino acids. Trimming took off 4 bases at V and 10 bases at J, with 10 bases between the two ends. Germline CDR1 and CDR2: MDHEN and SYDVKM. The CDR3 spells CASSSRAIQYF. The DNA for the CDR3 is TGTGCCAGCAGTTCAAGGGCAATCCAGTACTTC. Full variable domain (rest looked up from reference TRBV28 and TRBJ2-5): DVKVTQSSRYLVKRTGEKVFLECVQDMDHENMFWYRQDPGLGLRLIYFSYDVKMKEKGDIPEGYSVSREKKERFSLILESASTNQTSMYLCASSSRAIQYFGPGTRLLVL.

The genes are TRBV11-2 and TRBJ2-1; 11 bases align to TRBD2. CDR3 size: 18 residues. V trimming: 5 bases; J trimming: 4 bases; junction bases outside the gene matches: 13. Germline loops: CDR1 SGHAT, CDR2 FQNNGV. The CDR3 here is CASSRTTGTSGVYNEQFF. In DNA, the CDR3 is TGTGCCAGCAGCCGGACAACCGGGACTAGCGGAGTATACAATGAGCAGTTCTTC. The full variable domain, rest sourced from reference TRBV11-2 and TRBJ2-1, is EAGVAQSPRYKIIEKRQSVAFWCNPISGHATLYWYQQILGQGPKLLIQFQNNGVVDDSQLPKDRFSAERLKGVDSTLKIQPAKLEDSAVYLCASSRTTGTSGVYNEQFFGPGTRLTVL.

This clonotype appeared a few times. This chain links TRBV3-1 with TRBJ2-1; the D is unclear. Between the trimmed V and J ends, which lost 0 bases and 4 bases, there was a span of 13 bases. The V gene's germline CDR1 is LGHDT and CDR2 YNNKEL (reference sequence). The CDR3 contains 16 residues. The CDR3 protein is CASSQDKAVIYNEQFF. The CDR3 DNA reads TGTGCCAGCAGCCAAGATAAGGCGGTGATATACAATGAGCAGTTCTTC.

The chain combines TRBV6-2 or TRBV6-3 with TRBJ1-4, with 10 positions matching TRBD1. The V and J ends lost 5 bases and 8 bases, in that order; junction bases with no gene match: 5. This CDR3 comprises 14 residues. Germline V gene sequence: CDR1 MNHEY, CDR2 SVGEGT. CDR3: CASSADRGREKLFF. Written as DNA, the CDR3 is TGTGCCAGCAGTGCTGACAGGGGGCGAGAAAAACTGTTTTTT.

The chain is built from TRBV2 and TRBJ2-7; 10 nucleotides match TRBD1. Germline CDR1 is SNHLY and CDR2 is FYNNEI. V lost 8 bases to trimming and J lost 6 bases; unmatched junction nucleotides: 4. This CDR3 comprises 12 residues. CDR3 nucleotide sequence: TGTGCCAGCCGGGACAGGGGAAGCGAGCAGTACTTC. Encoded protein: CASRDRGSEQYF.

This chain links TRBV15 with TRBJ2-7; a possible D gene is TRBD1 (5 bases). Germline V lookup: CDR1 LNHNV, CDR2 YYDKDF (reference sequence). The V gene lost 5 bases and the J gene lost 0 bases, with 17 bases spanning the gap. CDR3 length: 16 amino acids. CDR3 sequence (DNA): TGTGCCACCAGCGGCCGACAGCCCCATAGCTCCTACGAGCAGTACTTC. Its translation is CATSGRQPHSSYEQYF.

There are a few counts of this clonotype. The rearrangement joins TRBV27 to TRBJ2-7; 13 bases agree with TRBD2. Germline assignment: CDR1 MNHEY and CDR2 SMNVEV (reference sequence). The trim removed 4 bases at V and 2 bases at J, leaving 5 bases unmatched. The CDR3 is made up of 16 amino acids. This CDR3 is CASSSAGTSGTYEQYF. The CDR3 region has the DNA TGTGCCAGCAGTTCGGCCGGGACTAGCGGGACCTACGAGCAGTACTTC.

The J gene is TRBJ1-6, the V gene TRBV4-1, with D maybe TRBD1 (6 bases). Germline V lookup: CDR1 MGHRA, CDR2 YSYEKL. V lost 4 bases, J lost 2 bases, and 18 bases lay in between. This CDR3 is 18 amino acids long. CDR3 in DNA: TGCGCCAGCAGCCGTGGAGTCGGCAGGGGAACCTATAATTCACCCCTCCACTTT. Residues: CASSRGVGRGTYNSPLHF.

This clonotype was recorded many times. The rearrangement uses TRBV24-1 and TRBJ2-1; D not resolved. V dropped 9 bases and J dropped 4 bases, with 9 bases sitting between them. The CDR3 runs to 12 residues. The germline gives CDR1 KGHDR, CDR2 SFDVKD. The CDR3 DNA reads TGTGCCACCCAGTCGGGTTACAATGAGCAGTTCTTC. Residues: CATQSGYNEQFF.

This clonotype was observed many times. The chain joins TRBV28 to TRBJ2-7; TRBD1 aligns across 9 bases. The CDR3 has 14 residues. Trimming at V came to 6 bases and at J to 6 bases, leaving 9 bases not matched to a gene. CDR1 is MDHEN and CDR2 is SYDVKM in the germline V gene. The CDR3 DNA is TGTGCCAGCAGACCCGGGACAGGGCAACTCGAGCAGTACTTC. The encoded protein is CASRPGTGQLEQYF.

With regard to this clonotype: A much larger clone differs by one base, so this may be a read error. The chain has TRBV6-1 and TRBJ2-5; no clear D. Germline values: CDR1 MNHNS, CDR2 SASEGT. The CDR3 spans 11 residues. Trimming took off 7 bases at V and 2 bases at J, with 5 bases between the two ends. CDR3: CASTRQETQYF. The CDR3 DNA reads TGTGCCAGCACTAGGCAAGAGACCCAGTACTTC.

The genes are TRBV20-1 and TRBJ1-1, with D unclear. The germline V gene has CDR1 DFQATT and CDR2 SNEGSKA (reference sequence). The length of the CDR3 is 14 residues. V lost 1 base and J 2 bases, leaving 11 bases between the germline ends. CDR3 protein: CSARGTAINTEAFF. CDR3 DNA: TGCAGTGCTAGAGGTACTGCAATAAACACTGAAGCTTTCTTT.

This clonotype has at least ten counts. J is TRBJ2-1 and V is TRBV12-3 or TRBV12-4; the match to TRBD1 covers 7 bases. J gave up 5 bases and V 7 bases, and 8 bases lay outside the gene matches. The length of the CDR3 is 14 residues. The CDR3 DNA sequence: TGTGCCAGCACAGGGGGATCGGGTAACAATGAGCAGTTCTTC. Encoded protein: CASTGGSGNNEQFF.

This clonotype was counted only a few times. CDR3 sequence (DNA): TGTGCCAGCAGTTACGCCGGGACAGGTACCCCACCCCTCCACTTT. Translating it yields CASSYAGTGTPPLHF. The gene calls are TRBV6-2 or TRBV6-3 and TRBJ1-6, with 8 bases lining up with TRBD1. The CDR3 has 15 amino acids. After removal of 2 bases from V and 11 bases from J, the junction contained 8 bases not matched to a gene. Germline CDR1 MNHEY, CDR2 SVGEGT.

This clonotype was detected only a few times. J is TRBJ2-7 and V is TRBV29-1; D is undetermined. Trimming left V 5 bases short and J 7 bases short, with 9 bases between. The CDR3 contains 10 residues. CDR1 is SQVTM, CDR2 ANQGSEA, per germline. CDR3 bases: TGCAGCGTTATGTACGGAGAGCAGTACTTC. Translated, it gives CSVMYGEQYF.

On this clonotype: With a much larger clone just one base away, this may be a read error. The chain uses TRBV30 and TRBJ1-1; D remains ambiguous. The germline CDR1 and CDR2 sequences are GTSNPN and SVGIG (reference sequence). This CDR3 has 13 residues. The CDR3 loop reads CAWSVWISTGAFF. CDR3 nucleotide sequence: TGTGCCTGGAGTGTTTGGATATCCACTGGAGCTTTCTTT.

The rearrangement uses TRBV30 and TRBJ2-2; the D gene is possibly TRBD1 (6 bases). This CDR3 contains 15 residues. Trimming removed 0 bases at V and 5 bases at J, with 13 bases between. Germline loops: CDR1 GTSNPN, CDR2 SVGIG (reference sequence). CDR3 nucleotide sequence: TGTGCCTGGAGTGTACCCCAGGGGTGGACCGGGGAGCTGTTTTTT. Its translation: CAWSVPQGWTGELFF.

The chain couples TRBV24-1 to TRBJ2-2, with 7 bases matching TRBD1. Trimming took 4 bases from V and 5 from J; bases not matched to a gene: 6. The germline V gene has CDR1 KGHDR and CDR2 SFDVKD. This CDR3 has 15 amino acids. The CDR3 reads CATSEGDRWTGELFF. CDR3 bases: TGTGCCACCAGTGAAGGGGACAGATGGACCGGGGAGCTGTTTTTT.

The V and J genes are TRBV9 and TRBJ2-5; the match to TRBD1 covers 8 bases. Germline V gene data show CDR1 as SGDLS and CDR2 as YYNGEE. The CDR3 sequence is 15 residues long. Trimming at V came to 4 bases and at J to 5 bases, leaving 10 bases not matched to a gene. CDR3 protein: CASSMQGARGETQYF. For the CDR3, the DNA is TGTGCCAGCAGCATGCAGGGGGCGCGTGGGGAGACCCAGTACTTC.